The entry below gives a single T cell receptor (beta chain) sequence along with its context. The sample is drawn from a study of T cell responses to AZD1222 COVID-19 vaccine. With 3 bases removed from V and 11 bases from J, the gap between germline ends came to 13 bases. From germline, CDR1 is KGHSH and CDR2 LQKENI. The CDR3 consists of 12 residues. The assay was immunoSEQ multiplex PCR, and TCRdb's table has in-frame clones only and misses some. The repertoire consists of about 150,000 clones, with over 80% occurring once and the leading ten covering around 2.8%. The material sequenced was peripheral blood, taken on day 0 of MenACWY control vaccination. The origin of this receptor is an adult in good health. The chain joins TRBV18 to TRBJ1-1, with D possibly TRBD1 on 5 matching bases. The CDR3 DNA is TGTGCCAGCTCACCCTCCGCGGGGCGTGCTTTCTTT. This encodes CASSPSAGRAFF. Filled out from reference TRBV18 and TRBJ1-1, the complete variable domain reads NAGVMQNPRHLVRRRGQEARLRCSPMKGHSHVYWYRQLPEEGLKFMVYLQKENIIDESGMPKERFSAEFPKEGPSILRIQQVVRGDSAAYFCASSPSAGRAFFGQGTRLTVV.